The rows below give T cell receptor beta chains drawn from one sample of a study of shared clonotypes between healthy human individuals. Sequenced by immunoSEQ multiplex PCR; TCRdb stores in-frame clones only, minus some. Among around 550,000 clones, about 96% were seen once, and the ten largest hold approximately 0.06%. Sequenced input: naive CD4+ T cells sorted from blood. The receptors were gathered from a young woman in good health. CDR3s include the opening cysteine and the closing phenylalanine or tryptophan. D genes are given only for firm matches. Not all rows give a size; the values are once, few, many and, for expanded clones, a class.

>TRBJ2-7|TRBD1|-|TRBV2
CASSGRQGGMYEQYF
TGCGCCAGCAGTGGGCGACAGGGGGGAATGTACGAGCAGTACTTC
>TRBJ2-7|TRBD1|-|TRBV28
CASSKYRGSYEQYF
TGTGCCAGCAGTAAGTACAGGGGGTCCTACGAGCAGTACTTC
>TRBJ2-5|-|-|TRBV18
CASSSAQGGETQYF
TGTGCCAGCTCATCGGCCCAGGGGGGAGAGACCCAGTACTTC
>TRBJ2-1|-|-|TRBV28
CASSGNRGRVTSGYNEQFF
TGTGCCAGCAGCGGGAACAGGGGGCGCGTGACTAGCGGATACAATGAGCAGTTCTTC
>TRBJ1-4|-|-|TRBV21-1
CASSKGGHWGEKLFF
TGTGCCAGCAGCAAGGGAGGACACTGGGGAGAAAAACTGTTTTTT
>TRBJ2-4|-|-|TRBV5-1
CASSLEPGNIQYF
TGCGCCAGCAGCTTGGAGCCGGGGAACATTCAGTACTTC
>TRBJ2-1|TRBD1|-|TRBV5-4
CASSRDRGNNEQFF
TGTGCCAGCAGTCGGGACAGGGGGAACAATGAGCAGTTCTTC
>TRBJ2-3|TRBD2|-|TRBV5-1
CASSSSRLAEEGDTQYF
TGCGCCAGCAGCTCCTCCAGACTAGCGGAGGAGGGAGATACGCAGTATTTT
>TRBJ2-1|TRBD2|-|TRBV4-1
CASSQDLLAGGPNEQFF
TGCGCCAGCAGCCAAGATCTGCTAGCGGGAGGGCCAAATGAGCAGTTCTTC
>TRBJ1-3|-|-|TRBV6-5
CASTQGRTIYF
TGTGCCAGCACACAGGGACGTACCATATATTTT
>TRBJ2-1|TRBD2|-|TRBV10-3
CAISELAGYNEQFF
TGTGCCATCAGTGAATTAGCGGGCTACAATGAGCAGTTCTTC
>TRBJ2-1|TRBD2|once|TRBV19
CASSAGTSGYNEQFF
TGTGCCAGTAGTGCCGGGACTAGCGGATACAATGAGCAGTTCTTC
>TRBJ2-6|TRBD1|-|TRBV5-4
CASRTGGSGANVLTF
TGTGCCAGCAGAACAGGGGGCTCTGGGGCCAACGTCCTGACTTTC
>TRBJ1-1|-|-|TRBV28
CASSLRGNTEAFF
TGTGCCAGCAGTTTACGGGGGAACACTGAAGCTTTCTTT
>TRBJ2-5|-|-|TRBV11-1
CASSPQGETQYF
TGTGCCAGCAGCCCCCAAGGGGAGACCCAGTACTTC